This record looks at one T cell receptor (beta chain) sequence and its context. Its antigen is unidentified. The data belong to a study of cytomegalovirus exposure and HLA in healthy donors. Study observations and caveats: An Asian-associated ancestry cluster reportedly showed fewer N-insertions than the roughly 670-donor mean in a later analysis. Rarity held for most TCR sequences, but there were some public TCRs that occurred in many donors.

The V end lost 0 bases, the J end lost 0 bases, and 9 bases lay between the germline ends. The CDR3 contains 15 residues. Germline values: CDR1 SGHKS, CDR2 YYEKEE (reference sequence). Donors sampled were nominally healthy, though unrecorded immune exposures were likely. In the PCR, 60 Vbeta and 13 Jbeta primers were used. Using immunoSEQ multiplex PCR, the repertoire was profiled, and TCRdb retains in-frame clones only, with some absent. The repertoire holds 190,000 or so clones, with approximately 80% as singletons. Sequencing was performed on PBMCs. The TCR was taken from a boy between 2 and 10 years old in good health and CMV-seronegative. The rearrangement links TRBV5-5 to TRBJ1-1; D is unclear. The CDR3: CASSLVQTLNTEAFF. CDR3 DNA sequence: TGTGCCAGCAGCTTGGTCCAGACATTGAACACTGAAGCTTTCTTT.